This TCR beta chain was captured by sequencing in a study of regulatory T cells in long-lasting Graves disease (dated by TCRdb to the early 2020s). For context, the study as a whole: In the newly diagnosed Graves' disease group, patients had been taking antithyroid drugs for less than 3 months. Patients with persistent Graves' disease were compared with patients with newly diagnosed Graves' disease using TCR sequencing and RNA sequencing of peripheral blood. The study was registered as a clinical trial and conducted in China. A total of about 33 samples underwent TCR sequencing, from around 13 patients with persistent Graves' disease and roughly 20 patients with newly diagnosed Graves' disease.

Regarding this clonotype: Its antigen is unknown. No clone much larger than this one lies a single base away; base qualities are absent.

Libraries came from multiplex PCR. Sequencer: Illumina HiSeq 4000. TCR beta libraries were built with iRepertoire HTBI primers and Arm-PCR amplification of CDR3 regions. Before sequencing, the PCR products went through gel purification. In the authors' own workflow: Gene usage analysis of CDR3 amino acid clonotypes relied on the roughly 60 TRBV and about 15 TRBJ segments identified across samples. COPE and FqMerger were used to merge the filtered high-quality paired reads into contigs. BLAST was used to align contigs to the IMGT TRBV, TRBD and TRBJ reference genes, and CDR3 was defined following IMGT. Any clonotype with a frequency above 0.1% was classified as a highly expanded clone. Shannon entropy was used to measure repertoire diversity, and the Gini coefficient was used to measure V-J evenness. A clonotype was considered public if more than one individual shared it. In TCRdb, the public reads were trimmed at Q25 with fastp and aligned with MiXCR, with productive beta chains retained. Each entry merges the rows of one CDR3 protein and shows their most common DNA and genes. None of the V and J calls come from the authors' own analysis; TCRdb made them. In this sample the table shows under 700,000 distinct CDR3 sequences, about 16% of which occur a single time. The biggest ten clones account for 20% to 25% of the sample.

For CDR1 and CDR2, the germline V gene lists SNHLY and FYNNEI. For this chain, trimming is 5 bases at the V end and 6 bases at the J end, and the number of junction bases without a gene match is 9. The CDR3, cysteine through phenylalanine, is 16 amino acids long. This entry keeps only the CDR3 DNA: 48 bases, framed from base 1. This specimen's time point label, interpreted: newly diagnosed GD, antithyroid drugs for less than 3 months. For both TCR sequencing and RNA sequencing, RNA was extracted from PBMCs in TRIzol. The diagnosis of Graves' disease was made according to American Thyroid Association guidelines. The patients came from an endocrinology department in Xi'an, China. From each patient, around 9.3 milliliters of peripheral blood was collected into an EDTA anticoagulant tube. PBMCs were isolated by Ficoll Paque Plus density gradient separation without further T cell sorting. RNA quality was checked with an Agilent 2100 Bioanalyzer and agarose gel, and concentration with a NanoDrop 2000.

Beyond this particular receptor, the publication reports: The authors acknowledged the small sample size as a limitation that may reduce accuracy. Because the primary lesion, thyroid tissue, could not be accessed, the study looked at peripheral blood alone. More public clonotypes were shared among persistent patients (around 3,000) than among newly diagnosed patients (just under 1,000). Only the TCR beta chain was sequenced and analyzed. Compared with newly diagnosed patients, patients with persistent Graves' disease had lower TCR Shannon entropy and fewer highly expanded clones, which suggests clonal expansion. Preferential use of TRBV28, TRBJ1-2 and TRBJ2-5 was observed in persistent disease, whereas TRBV20-1 and TRBJ2-1 were favored in newly diagnosed disease.

This sample also belongs to another study, concerning T cells in Graves' hyperthyroidism and ophthalmopathy. As the second study states: Stable Graves' hyperthyroidism was defined as no progression to ophthalmopathy during 18 months of follow-up. Hyperthyroidism patients were aged 18 to 65 years and newly diagnosed, with disease duration of less than 2 months. Exclusion was applied to patients with uncontrolled infections, other autoimmune diseases, pregnancy or lactation. Diagnoses were based on clinical symptoms, serum thyroxine and TRAb, thyroid ultrasound and orbital computed tomography. For the first round of RT-PCR on the TCR CDR3, the HTBI primer set was used together with the Qiagen OneStep RT-PCR kit. Blood samples also contained most of the expanded thyroid clonotypes (frequency above 0.001), which suggests that blood repertoires may reflect thyroid immune responses. A model built on a 13 V-J signature distinguished ophthalmopathy from stable hyperthyroidism, reaching 85% to 90% sensitivity and about 81% specificity in cross-validation and 80%/75% in testing. In validation, the model predicted progression to ophthalmopathy with about 71% sensitivity and approximately 78% specificity, a median of 6.5 months before onset. A discovery cohort of approximately 97 patients, roughly 45 with Graves' ophthalmopathy and 55 to 65 with stable Graves' hyperthyroidism, was used to find distinguishing TCR V-J signatures. Whether ophthalmopathy could be predicted prospectively was tested in an independent validation cohort made up of approximately 19 hyperthyroidism patients plus 17 patients who later progressed to ophthalmopathy. The roughly 100 discovery patients were randomly split 7:3 into training and test sets. In six Graves' hyperthyroidism patients, the study also compared T-cell repertoires from thyroid tissue with T-cell repertoires from blood. Following sampling, methimazole starting at 30 mg daily was given to hyperthyroidism patients, and high-dose intravenous methylprednisolone was given to ophthalmopathy patients. Libraries were constructed in a second round of multiplex PCR, after which size selection and purification were carried out. The libraries were sequenced on an Illumina HiSeq2000 using paired-end 100 bp reads. SOAPnuke was used to process the raw data, removing reads that contained adapters or uncalled bases, had a mean Phred below 15, or lacked an exact match to the constant primer or identifier. High-quality paired reads were merged using COPE v1.2.5, and each unique nucleotide sequence was defined as a clonotype. MiTCR v1.1 was used to align clonotypes to the IMGT TRBV, TRBD and TRBJ reference segments. The analysis included only V-J combinations with a frequency above 0.0001, which together covered around 99% of the repertoires. A TCS score was defined as the ratio of F50 (clonal expansion) to E x V (chaos), with BLOSUM62-based TCRdist applied between CDR3 peptides within each V-J. Welch's t-statistics and random forest reduced fewer than 600 V-J features to under 15, which were used in a naive Bayes classifier (R e1071). Sample size was not statistically predetermined, and blinding of investigators to group allocation was not performed. TCR Vbeta CDR3 sequencing of 140 or so peripheral blood samples (43 ophthalmopathy, roughly 72 hyperthyroidism and 17 progressor patients) is reported in the paper.

The chain was built from TRBV2 and TRBJ2-1, with 11 middle bases fitting TRBD1. The origin of this receptor is a woman aged 35 to 59 with Graves disease. Donor details come from another sample of the same person, matched by shared clones. The specimen comprised peripheral blood mononuclear cells (PBMCs), sampled at new diagnosis, from a patient treated with antithyroid drugs. The nucleotide sequence is TGTGCCAGCAGTTACCCGGACAGGGGGCCCCTCAATGAGCAGTTCTTC. Its protein is CASSYPDRGPLNEQFF.